The present entry profiles one TCR beta chain with its context. Antigen specificity is unknown. Trimming stripped 1 base from V and 4 bases from J, with 17 bases between. CDR1 SEHNR and CDR2 FQNEAQ come from the germline V gene (reference sequence). The CDR3 sequence is 17 residues long. RNA transcripts were the template for amplifying TCR beta CDR3 regions. First-round RT-PCR with HTBI primers amplified the TCR CDR3 region. TCRdb used MiXCR to reprocess the multiplex PCR reads, holding one entry per CDR3 protein. Among 600,000 or so distinct CDR3 sequences, 15% to 20% were seen once, and the ten largest hold less than 4.5%. This sample was taken from a study of T cells in Graves' hyperthyroidism and ophthalmopathy. Points from the study as a whole: Most thyroid clonotypes with frequency above 0.001 were detected in blood.

The specimen sequenced was blood. The rearrangement uses TRBV7-9 and TRBJ2-1, with a weak D call TRBD2 (6 bases). The TCR originated in a woman in her twenties or thirties with Graves' hyperthyroidism. The CDR3: CASSLVYAGLSYNEQFF. The CDR3 DNA follows: TGTGCCAGCAGCTTAGTTTATGCGGGACTGTCGTACAATGAGCAGTTCTTC.